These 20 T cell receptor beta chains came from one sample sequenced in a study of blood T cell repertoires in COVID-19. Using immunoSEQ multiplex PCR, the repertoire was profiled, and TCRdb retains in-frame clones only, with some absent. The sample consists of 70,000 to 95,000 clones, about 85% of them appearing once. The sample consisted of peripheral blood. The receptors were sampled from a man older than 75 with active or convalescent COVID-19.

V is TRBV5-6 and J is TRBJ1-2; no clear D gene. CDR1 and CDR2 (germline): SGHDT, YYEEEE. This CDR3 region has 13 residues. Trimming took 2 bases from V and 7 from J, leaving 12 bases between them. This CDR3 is CASSLPGVGGYTF. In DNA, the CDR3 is TGTGCCAGCAGCTTACCCGGGGTGGGTGGCTACACCTTC. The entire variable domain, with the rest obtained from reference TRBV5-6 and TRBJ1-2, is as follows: DAGVTQSPTHLIKTRGQQVTLRCSPKSGHDTVSWYQQALGQGPQFIFQYYEEEERQRGNFPDRFSGHQFPNYSSELNVNALLLGDSALYLCASSLPGVGGYTFGSGTRLTVV.

DNA for the CDR3: TGTGCCAGCAGCCCAGGGGATTTTGGAGATGGCTACACCTTC. As protein: CASSPGDFGDGYTF. This chain uses TRBV3-1 (or the pseudogene TRBV3-2) with TRBJ1-2, with a tentative D call TRBD1 (6 bases). The CDR3 contains 14 residues. V was trimmed by 4 bases and J by 6 bases, leaving 15 bases between them. CDR1 and CDR2 (germline): LGHDT, YNNKEL (reference sequence).

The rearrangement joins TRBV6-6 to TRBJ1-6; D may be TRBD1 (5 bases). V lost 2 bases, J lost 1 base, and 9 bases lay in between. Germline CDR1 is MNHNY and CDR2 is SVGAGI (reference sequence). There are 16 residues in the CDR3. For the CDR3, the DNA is TGTGCCAGCAGTTACGACGGGGGTTCCTATAATTCACCCCTCCACTTT. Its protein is CASSYDGGSYNSPLHF.

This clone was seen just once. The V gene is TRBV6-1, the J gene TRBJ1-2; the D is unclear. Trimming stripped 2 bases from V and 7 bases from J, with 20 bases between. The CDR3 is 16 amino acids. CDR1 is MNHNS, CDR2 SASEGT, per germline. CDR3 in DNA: TGTGCCAGCAGTGAAAGGTGGCGTAGCGGGGTTACTGGCTACACCTTC. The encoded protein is CASSERWRSGVTGYTF.

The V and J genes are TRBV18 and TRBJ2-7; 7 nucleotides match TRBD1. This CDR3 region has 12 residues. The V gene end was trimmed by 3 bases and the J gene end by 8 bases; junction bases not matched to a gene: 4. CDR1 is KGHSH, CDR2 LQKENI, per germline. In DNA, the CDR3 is TGTGCCAGCTCACCCGGGACAGATAAGCAGTACGTC. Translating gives CASSPGTDKQYV.

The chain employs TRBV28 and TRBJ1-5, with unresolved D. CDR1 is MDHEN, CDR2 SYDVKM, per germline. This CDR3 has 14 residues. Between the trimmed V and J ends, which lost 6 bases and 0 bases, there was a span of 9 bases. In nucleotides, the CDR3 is TGTGCCAGCAGCCGGGGATATAGCAATCAGCCCCAGCATTTT. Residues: CASSRGYSNQPQHF. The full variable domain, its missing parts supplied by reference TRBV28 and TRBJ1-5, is DVKVTQSSRYLVKRTGEKVFLECVQDMDHENMFWYRQDPGLGLRLIYFSYDVKMKEKGDIPEGYSVSREKKERFSLILESASTNQTSMYLCASSRGYSNQPQHFGDGTRLSIL.

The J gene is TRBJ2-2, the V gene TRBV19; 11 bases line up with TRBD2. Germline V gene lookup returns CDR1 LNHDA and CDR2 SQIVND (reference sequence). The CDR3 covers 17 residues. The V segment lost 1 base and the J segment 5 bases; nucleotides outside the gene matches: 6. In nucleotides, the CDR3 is TGTGCCAGTAGTATAGGGAGACTAGCGGGGCGGACCGGGGAGCTGTTTTTT. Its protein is CASSIGRLAGRTGELFF.

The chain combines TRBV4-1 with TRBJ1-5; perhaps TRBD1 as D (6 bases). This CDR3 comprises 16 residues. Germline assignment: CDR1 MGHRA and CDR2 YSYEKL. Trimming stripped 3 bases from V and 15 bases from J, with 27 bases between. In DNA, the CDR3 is TGCGCCAGCAGCCATTCAACCGCAGGGGATCCGATTGTCCTGCATTTT. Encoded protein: CASSHSTAGDPIVLHF.

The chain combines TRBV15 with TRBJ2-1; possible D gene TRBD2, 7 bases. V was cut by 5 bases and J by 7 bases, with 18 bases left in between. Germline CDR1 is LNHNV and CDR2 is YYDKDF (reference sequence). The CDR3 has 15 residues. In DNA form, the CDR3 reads TGTGCCACCAGCGGGGGAGGGGGGCGTCCGAATGAGCAGTTCTTC. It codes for CATSGGGGRPNEQFF.

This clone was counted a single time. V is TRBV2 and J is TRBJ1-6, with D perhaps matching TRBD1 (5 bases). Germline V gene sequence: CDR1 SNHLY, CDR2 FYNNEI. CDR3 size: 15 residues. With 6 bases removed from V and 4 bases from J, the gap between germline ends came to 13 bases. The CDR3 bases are TGTGCCAGCAGCTTCGAGACAGCTTATAATTCACCCCTCCACTTT. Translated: CASSFETAYNSPLHF.

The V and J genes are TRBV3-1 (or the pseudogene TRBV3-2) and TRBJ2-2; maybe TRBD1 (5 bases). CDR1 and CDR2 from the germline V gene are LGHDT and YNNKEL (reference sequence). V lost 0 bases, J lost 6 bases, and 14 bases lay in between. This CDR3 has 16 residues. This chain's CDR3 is CASSQDHNRRSGELFF. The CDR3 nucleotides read TGTGCCAGCAGCCAAGATCACAACAGGCGTTCCGGGGAGCTGTTTTTT.

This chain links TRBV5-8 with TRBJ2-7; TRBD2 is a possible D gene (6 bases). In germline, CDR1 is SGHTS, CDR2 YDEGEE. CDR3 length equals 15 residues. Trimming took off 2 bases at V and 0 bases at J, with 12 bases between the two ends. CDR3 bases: TGTGCCAGCAGCTTACAGCGGGCGAGCTCCTACGAGCAGTACGTC. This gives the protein CASSLQRASSYEQYV.

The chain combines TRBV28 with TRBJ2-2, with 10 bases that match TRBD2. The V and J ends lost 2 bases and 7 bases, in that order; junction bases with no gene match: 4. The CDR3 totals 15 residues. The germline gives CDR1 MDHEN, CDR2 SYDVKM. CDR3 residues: CASSLASGGLGELFF. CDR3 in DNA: TGTGCCAGCAGTTTAGCTAGCGGGGGTCTCGGGGAGCTGTTTTTT.

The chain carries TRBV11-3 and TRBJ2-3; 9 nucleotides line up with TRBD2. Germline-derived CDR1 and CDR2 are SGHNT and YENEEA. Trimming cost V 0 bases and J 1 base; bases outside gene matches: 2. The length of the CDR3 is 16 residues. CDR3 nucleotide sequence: TGTGCCAGCAGCTTAGATCGACTAGCGGGCACAGATACGCAGTATTTT. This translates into CASSLDRLAGTDTQYF. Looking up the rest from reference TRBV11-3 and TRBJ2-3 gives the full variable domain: EAGVVQSPRYKIIEKKQPVAFWCNPISGHNTLYWYLQNLGQGPELLIRYENEEAVDDSQLPKDRFSAERLKGVDSTLKIQPAELGDSAVYLCASSLDRLAGTDTQYFGPGTRLTVL.

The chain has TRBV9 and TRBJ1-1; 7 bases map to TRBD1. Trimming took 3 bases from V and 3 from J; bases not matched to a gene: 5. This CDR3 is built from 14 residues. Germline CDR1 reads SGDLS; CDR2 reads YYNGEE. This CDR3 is CASSAGQAHTEAFF. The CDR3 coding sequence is TGTGCCAGCAGCGCAGGACAGGCTCACACTGAAGCTTTCTTT.

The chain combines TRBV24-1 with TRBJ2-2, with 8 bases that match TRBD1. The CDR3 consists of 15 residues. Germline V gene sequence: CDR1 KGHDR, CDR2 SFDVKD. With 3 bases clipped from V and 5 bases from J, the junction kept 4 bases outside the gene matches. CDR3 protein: CATSDPRTGTGELFF. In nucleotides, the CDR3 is TGTGCCACCAGTGATCCTCGGACAGGGACCGGGGAGCTGTTTTTT.

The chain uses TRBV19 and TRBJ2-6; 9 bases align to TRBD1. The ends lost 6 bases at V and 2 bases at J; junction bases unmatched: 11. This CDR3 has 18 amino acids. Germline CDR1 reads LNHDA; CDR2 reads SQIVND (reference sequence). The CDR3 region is CASRQERQGVAGANVLTF. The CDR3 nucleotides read TGTGCCAGTAGGCAAGAGAGACAGGGGGTAGCTGGGGCCAACGTCCTGACTTTC.

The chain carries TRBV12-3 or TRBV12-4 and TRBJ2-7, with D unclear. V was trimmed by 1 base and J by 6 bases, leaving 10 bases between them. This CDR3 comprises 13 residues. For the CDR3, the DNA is TGTGCCAGCAGTTTAGTTCGGGTCGGCGAGCAGTACGTC. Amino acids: CASSLVRVGEQYV.

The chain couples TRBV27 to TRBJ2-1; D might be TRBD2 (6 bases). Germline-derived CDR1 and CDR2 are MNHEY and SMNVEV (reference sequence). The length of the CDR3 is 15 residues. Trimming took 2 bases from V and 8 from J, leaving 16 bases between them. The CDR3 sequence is CASSLGGTATYEQFF. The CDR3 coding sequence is TGTGCCAGCAGTTTAGGAGGGACTGCGACCTATGAGCAGTTCTTC.

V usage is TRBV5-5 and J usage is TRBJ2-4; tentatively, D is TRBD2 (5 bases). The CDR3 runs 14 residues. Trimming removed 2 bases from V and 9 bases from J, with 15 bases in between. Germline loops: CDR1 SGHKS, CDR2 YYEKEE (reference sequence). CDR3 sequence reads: CASSFPEDLGIQYF. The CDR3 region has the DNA TGTGCCAGCAGCTTCCCGGAGGACCTGGGCATTCAGTACTTC.